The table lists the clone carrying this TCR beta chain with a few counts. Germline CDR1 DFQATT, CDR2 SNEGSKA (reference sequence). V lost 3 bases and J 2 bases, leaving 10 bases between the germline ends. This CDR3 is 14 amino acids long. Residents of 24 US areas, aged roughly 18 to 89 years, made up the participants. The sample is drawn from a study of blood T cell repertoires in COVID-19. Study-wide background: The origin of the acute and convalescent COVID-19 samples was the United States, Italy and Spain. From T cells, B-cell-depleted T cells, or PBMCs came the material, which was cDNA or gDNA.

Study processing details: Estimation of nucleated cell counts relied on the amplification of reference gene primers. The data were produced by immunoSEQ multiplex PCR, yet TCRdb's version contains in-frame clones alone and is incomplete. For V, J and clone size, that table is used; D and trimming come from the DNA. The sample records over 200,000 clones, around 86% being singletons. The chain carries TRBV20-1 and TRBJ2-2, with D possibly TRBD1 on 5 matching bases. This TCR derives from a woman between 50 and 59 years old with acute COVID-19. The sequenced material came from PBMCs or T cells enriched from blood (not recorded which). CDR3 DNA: TGCAGTGCTAGTGCGACAGCCAACACCGGGGAGCTGTTTTTT. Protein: CSASATANTGELFF.